The 20 T cell receptor beta chains given below trace back to one sample, sequenced in a study of blood T cells in healthy people across ages. Together with a sample-barcoded 5' primer, a J-beta primer mix was included in a second PCR lasting roughly 7 to 11 cycles. TCRdb used MiXCR to reprocess the 5' RACE reads, holding one entry per CDR3 protein. The sample has roughly 2 million distinct CDR3 sequences, about 50% seen once; the top ten hold approximately 2%. Material: blood. The origin of the receptors is a woman in her thirties or forties in good health.

The rearrangement joins TRBV12-3 or TRBV12-4 to TRBJ1-4; D possibly corresponds to TRBD1 (5 bases). V lost 6 bases to trimming and J lost 7 bases, with 15 bases between them. The CDR3 spans 14 residues. CDR3 in amino acids: CASRPGQRIEKLFF. CDR3 nucleotides: TGTGCCAGCAGACCGGGGCAGCGTATTGAAAAACTGTTTTTT.

The chain couples TRBV7-9 to TRBJ2-7, with TRBD2 as a possible D gene (5 bases). V shed 4 bases and J shed 10 bases, with 23 bases lying between them. The CDR3 is made up of 15 amino acids. Germline CDR1 and CDR2: SEHNR and FQNEAQ (reference sequence). CDR3 coding DNA: TGTGCCAGCAGCTCCTCTGGTGGCCTACTGGAGGCCCAGTACTTC. It encodes CASSSSGGLLEAQYF.

In this sample, this clonotype turned up a few times. The gene calls are TRBV27 and TRBJ1-5; 7 nucleotides match TRBD1. There are 13 residues in the CDR3. The germline V gene has CDR1 MNHEY and CDR2 SMNVEV (reference sequence). With 7 bases clipped from V and 0 bases from J, the junction kept 0 bases outside the gene matches. DNA for the CDR3: TGTGCCAGCAAGGGGGCTAGCAATCAGCCCCAGCATTTT. The encoded protein is CASKGASNQPQHF.

The chain carries TRBV9 and TRBJ2-4; 10 bases map to TRBD2. The J call is uncertain, as TRBJ2-5 better fits the DNA end. From germline, CDR1 is SGDLS and CDR2 YYNGEE. CDR3 length equals 17 residues. The DNA for the CDR3 is TGTGCCAGCAGCGTAGATAGCGGGGGGACGCTGAGGGAGACCCAGTACTTC. Translated, it gives CASSVDSGGTLRETQYF.

The chain uses TRBV7-9 and TRBJ2-3; 9 nucleotides match TRBD1. In germline, CDR1 is SEHNR, CDR2 FQNEAQ (reference sequence). V shed 7 bases and J 6 bases; nucleotides not matched to a gene: 11. CDR3 length: 15 residues. The CDR3 DNA reads TGTGCCAGCAACCCTGAAACAGGGGGCCCGGATACGCAGTATTTT. The encoded protein is CASNPETGGPDTQYF.

V and J are TRBV28 and TRBJ2-3; TRBD2 aligns across 7 bases. The CDR3 is 14 residues long. Trimming at V came to 5 bases and at J to 6 bases, leaving 8 bases not matched to a gene. Germline CDR1 is MDHEN and CDR2 is SYDVKM. CDR3 sequence reads: CASSPQLGGDTQYF. CDR3 sequence (DNA): TGTGCCAGCAGTCCGCAGTTGGGGGGGGATACGCAGTATTTT.

The sample holds many counts of this clonotype. The chain has TRBV10-3 and TRBJ2-7; tentatively, D is TRBD2 (5 bases). The CDR3 has 13 amino acids. Germline values: CDR1 ENHRY, CDR2 SYGVKD. The V gene lost 10 bases and the J gene lost 5 bases, with 18 bases spanning the gap. CDR3 coding DNA: TGTGCCACCTCCCTGGCGGGTTCTAACGAGCAGTACTTC. Encoded protein: CATSLAGSNEQYF.

Concerning this clonotype: One end of the junction is discordant with germline, which a read error may explain. The DNA of the CDR3 is TGTGCCGGCAGTGAGGATGGGGCAGGGAAGGTTCAGTACTTC. It translates to CAGSEDGAGKVQYF. The chain carries TRBV6-1 and TRBJ2-4; TRBD1 might be the D (5 bases). This CDR3 has 14 residues. Looked up from germline, CDR1 is MNHNS and CDR2 is SASEGT.

A few counts support this clonotype. The rearrangement links TRBV7-3 to TRBJ2-5, with D perhaps TRBD2 (5 bases). Looked up from germline, CDR1 is SGHTA and CDR2 is FQGTGA. With 5 bases removed from V and 2 bases from J, the gap between germline ends came to 15 bases. The CDR3 is made up of 15 amino acids. CDR3 sequence: CASSLWTGRQETQYF. CDR3 nucleotides: TGTGCCAGCAGCCTGTGGACGGGGAGACAAGAGACCCAGTACTTC.

The chain has TRBV20-1 and TRBJ2-1, with D perhaps matching TRBD2 (5 bases). The CDR3 totals 15 residues. V lost 3 bases to trimming and J lost 0 bases, with 12 bases between them. CDR1 is DFQATT, CDR2 SNEGSKA, per germline (reference sequence). The CDR3: CSARKLGLSYNEQFF. CDR3 DNA sequence: TGCAGTGCTAGGAAACTAGGCCTCTCCTACAATGAGCAGTTCTTC.

This clonotype was observed a few times. The chain links TRBV7-9 to TRBJ1-2; TRBD1 might be the D (5 bases). V gave up 4 bases and J gave up 0 bases, with 12 bases separating them. CDR3 size: 15 residues. Germline assignment: CDR1 SEHNR and CDR2 FQNEAQ (reference sequence). The CDR3 DNA is TGTGCCAGCAGCTCCCGGGACCTAGCTAACTATGGCTACACCTTC. It is translated as CASSSRDLANYGYTF.

This clonotype has more than one count but fewer than ten. J is TRBJ2-5 and V is TRBV28, with a tentative D call TRBD1 (6 bases). Near its end, the DNA agrees better with TRBJ2-7, so the J call may be wrong. In germline, CDR1 is MDHEN, CDR2 SYDVKM. This CDR3 is built from 15 residues. The CDR3 region has the DNA TGTGCCAGCAGTTTAAGTTTTAACAGGGCCTACGAGCAGTACTTC. Translation: CASSLSFNRAYEQYF.

The table lists this clonotype with a few counts. The chain carries TRBV6-5 and TRBJ2-5; 8 bases match TRBD2. The junction had 5 bases not matched to a gene; V was cut back by 0 bases and J by 5 bases. CDR1 is MNHEY and CDR2 is SVGAGI in the germline V gene. The CDR3 length is 15 residues. The CDR3: CASSYSRAGVETQYF. CDR3 sequence (DNA): TGTGCCAGCAGTTACTCACGAGCGGGGGTGGAGACCCAGTACTTC.

This clonotype was seen a handful of times. V and J are TRBV6-1 and TRBJ2-5, with no clear D. Germline values: CDR1 MNHNS, CDR2 SASEGT. V gave up 7 bases and J gave up 5 bases, with 14 bases separating them. This CDR3 contains 13 residues. CDR3 DNA: TGTGCCAGCACACTTTCCCTGCTGGAGACCCAGTACTTC. Its translation: CASTLSLLETQYF.

Points on this clonotype: This could be a read error, since a much larger clone is one nucleotide away. The chain employs TRBV29-1 and TRBJ2-7; 7 bases agree with TRBD1. Per the germline V gene, CDR1 is SQVTM and CDR2 is ANQGSEA. The CDR3 loop spans 12 amino acids. Trimming removed 6 bases from V and 9 bases from J; junction bases left unmatched: 11. CDR3 bases: TGCAGCGTCCAGCAGACAGGGAGCGGGCAGTACTTC. Its protein product is CSVQQTGSGQYF.

The chain links TRBV6-5 to TRBJ2-7, with D unresolved. The V gene's germline CDR1 is MNHEY and CDR2 SVGAGI. Trimming cost V 6 bases and J 9 bases, with 12 bases left between them. CDR3 length equals 11 residues. The CDR3 DNA follows: TGTGCCAGCAGGTGGGAAGCCGGGCAGTACTTC. Translated, it gives CASRWEAGQYF.

This clonotype was detected once. The chain uses TRBV11-2 and TRBJ2-7; 8 positions agree with TRBD1. Germline lookup yields CDR1 SGHAT and CDR2 FQNNGV. This CDR3 has 16 amino acids. V lost 5 bases, J lost 6 bases, and 15 bases stayed unmatched. CDR3 loop: CASSPYRTGRITEQYF. The CDR3 DNA reads as TGTGCCAGCAGCCCCTACCGGACAGGGAGAATTACCGAGCAGTACTTC.

This clonotype has a handful of counts. This chain uses TRBV12-3 or TRBV12-4 with TRBJ1-5; D is unclear. The CDR3 is 15 residues long. The V and J ends lost 6 bases and 10 bases respectively, with 22 bases between them. CDR3 region: CASSPWGEASGPQHF. CDR3 in DNA: TGTGCCAGCAGCCCCTGGGGTGAGGCCTCGGGCCCCCAGCATTTT.

The chain employs TRBV20-1 and TRBJ1-5; D is uncertain. The V and J ends lost 5 bases and 7 bases respectively, with 12 bases between them. The CDR3 length is 12 residues. Germline V gene lookup returns CDR1 DFQATT and CDR2 SNEGSKA (reference sequence). Here the CDR3 reads CSAQSGLQPQHF. The CDR3 nucleotides read TGCAGTGCTCAGTCCGGGTTGCAGCCCCAGCATTTT.

This chain links TRBV9 with TRBJ1-2; 8 bases match TRBD1. V shed 3 bases, J shed 1 base, and the junction held 8 bases outside the gene matches. Germline lookup yields CDR1 SGDLS and CDR2 YYNGEE. This CDR3 contains 16 residues. The CDR3 region is CASSGGDRRCNYGYTF. The DNA of the CDR3 is TGTGCCAGCAGCGGAGGGGACAGGCGTTGTAACTATGGCTACACCTTC.